Listed below are T cell receptor beta chains from one sample, sequenced in a study of monozygotic twins with inflammatory bowel disease. TCRdb re-called the 5' RACE reads and shows each CDR3 protein once, DNA omitted. The sample holds around 450,000 distinct CDR3 sequences. Specimen: blood. The receptors here all came from a human donor with ulcerative colitis or Crohn's disease, or a healthy co-twin of an affected twin (not recorded which). Both conserved end residues are part of each CDR3.

J: TRBJ1-1; V: TRBV18; CDR3: CASSTTTGNTEAFF
J: TRBJ2-7; V: TRBV27; CDR3: CASSLSPPSYEQYF
J: TRBJ1-5; V: TRBV5-5; CDR3: CASSLGTTSNQPQHF
J: TRBJ2-1; V: TRBV5-4; CDR3: CASSLARGTSSYNEQFF
J: TRBJ2-1; V: TRBV24-1; CDR3: CATSDLGGISDEQFF
J: TRBJ2-3; V: TRBV5-1; CDR3: CASSLNRQYIDTQYF
J: TRBJ2-2; V: TRBV10-3; CDR3: CAISVSLGELFF
J: TRBJ1-6; V: TRBV27; CDR3: CASSRVVGARLNSPLHF
J: TRBJ2-2; V: TRBV10-3; CDR3: CAISKGQGTFRNTGELFF
J: TRBJ2-1; V: TRBV27; CDR3: CASSFEVEGNEQFF
J: TRBJ2-1; V: TRBV19; CDR3: CASSSDRLSYNEQFF
J: TRBJ2-1; V: TRBV7-6; CDR3: CASSLIAGEDGEQFF
J: TRBJ2-1; V: TRBV6-1; CDR3: CASRADSNEQFF
J: TRBJ1-2; V: TRBV19; CDR3: CASRRMGQGSSGYTF
J: TRBJ2-3; V: TRBV11-2; CDR3: CASTLTSGSGTDTQYF
J: TRBJ1-2; V: TRBV12-3/TRBV12-4; CDR3: CASSRQGVDYGYTF
J: TRBJ2-1; V: TRBV20-1; CDR3: CSARVSGSYNEQFF
J: TRBJ2-1; V: TRBV6-1; CDR3: CASRGTGALNEQFF
J: TRBJ2-7; V: TRBV5-1; CDR3: CASSYSPGTDYEQYF
J: TRBJ1-1; V: TRBV4-3; CDR3: CASSQGMSLNTEAFF
J: TRBJ1-1; V: TRBV14; CDR3: CASSQIRANTEAFF
J: TRBJ1-5; V: TRBV5-1; CDR3: CASSLDRGQGQPQHF
J: TRBJ2-1; V: TRBV29-1; CDR3: CSVEDKAGGNNEQFF
J: TRBJ2-1; V: TRBV20-1; CDR3: CSAILGGPSSYNEQFF
J: TRBJ2-1; V: TRBV29-1; CDR3: CSTDGDSRTEQFF
J: TRBJ2-4; V: TRBV12-3/TRBV12-4; CDR3: CASSQGLAGRIQYF
J: TRBJ2-1; V: TRBV5-1; CDR3: CASSPPLAGGSNEQFF